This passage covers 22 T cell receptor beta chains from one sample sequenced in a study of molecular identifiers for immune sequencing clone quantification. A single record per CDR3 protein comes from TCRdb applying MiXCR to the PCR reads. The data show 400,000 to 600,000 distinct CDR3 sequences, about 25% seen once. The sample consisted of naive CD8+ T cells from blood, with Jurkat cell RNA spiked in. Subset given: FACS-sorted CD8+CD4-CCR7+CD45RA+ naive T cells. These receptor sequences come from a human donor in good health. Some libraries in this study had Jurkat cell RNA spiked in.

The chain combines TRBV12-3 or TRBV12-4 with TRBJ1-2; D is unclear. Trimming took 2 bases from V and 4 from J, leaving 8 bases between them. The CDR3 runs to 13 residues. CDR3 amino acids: CASSLRQSYGYTF. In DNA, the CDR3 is TGTGCCAGCAGTTTACGGCAGTCCTATGGCTACACCTTC.

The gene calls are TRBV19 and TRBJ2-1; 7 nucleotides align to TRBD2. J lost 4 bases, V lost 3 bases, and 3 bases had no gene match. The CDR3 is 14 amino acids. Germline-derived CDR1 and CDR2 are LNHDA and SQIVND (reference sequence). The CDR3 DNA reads TGTGCCAGTAGTATCGGCGGGGGTTACAATGAGCAGTTCTTC. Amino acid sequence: CASSIGGGYNEQFF. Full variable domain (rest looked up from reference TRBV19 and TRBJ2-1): DGGITQSPKYLFRKEGQNVTLSCEQNLNHDAMYWYRQDPGQGLRLIYYSQIVNDFQKGDIAEGYSVSREKKESFPLTVTSAQKNPTAFYLCASSIGGGYNEQFFGPGTRLTVL.

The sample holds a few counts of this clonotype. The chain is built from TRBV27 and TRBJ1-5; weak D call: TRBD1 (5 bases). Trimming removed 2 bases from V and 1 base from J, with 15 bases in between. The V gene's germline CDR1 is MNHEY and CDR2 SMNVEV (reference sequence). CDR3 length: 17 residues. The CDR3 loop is CASSLQHPGMSNQPQHF. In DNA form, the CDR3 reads TGTGCCAGCAGTTTACAACACCCAGGGATGAGCAATCAGCCCCAGCATTTT.

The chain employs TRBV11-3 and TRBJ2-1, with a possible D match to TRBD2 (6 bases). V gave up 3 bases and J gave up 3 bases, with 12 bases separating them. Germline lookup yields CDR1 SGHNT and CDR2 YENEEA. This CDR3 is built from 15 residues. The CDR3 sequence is CASSLGTVNYNEQFF. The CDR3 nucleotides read TGTGCCAGCAGCTTGGGGACTGTAAACTACAATGAGCAGTTCTTC.

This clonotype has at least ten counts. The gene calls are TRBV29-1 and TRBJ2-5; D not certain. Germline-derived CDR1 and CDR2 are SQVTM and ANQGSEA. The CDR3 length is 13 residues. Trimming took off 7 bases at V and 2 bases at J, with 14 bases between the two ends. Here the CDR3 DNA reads TGCAGCGGCCAGACCTACGTACAAGAGACCCAGTACTTC. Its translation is CSGQTYVQETQYF.

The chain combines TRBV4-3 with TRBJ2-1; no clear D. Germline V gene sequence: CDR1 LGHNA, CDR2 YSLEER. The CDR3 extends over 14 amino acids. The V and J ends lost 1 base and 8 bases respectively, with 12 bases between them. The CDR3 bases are TGCGCCAGCAGCCAAGTTAGGAACTGGGATGAGCAGTTCTTC. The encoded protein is CASSQVRNWDEQFF.

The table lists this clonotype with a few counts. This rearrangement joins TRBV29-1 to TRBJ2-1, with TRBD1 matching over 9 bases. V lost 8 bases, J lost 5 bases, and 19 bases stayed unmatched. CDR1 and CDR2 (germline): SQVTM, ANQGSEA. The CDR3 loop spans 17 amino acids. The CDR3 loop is CSPLAASDRGSHNEQFF. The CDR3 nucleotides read TGCAGCCCCCTTGCCGCGTCAGACAGGGGGTCCCACAATGAGCAGTTCTTC.

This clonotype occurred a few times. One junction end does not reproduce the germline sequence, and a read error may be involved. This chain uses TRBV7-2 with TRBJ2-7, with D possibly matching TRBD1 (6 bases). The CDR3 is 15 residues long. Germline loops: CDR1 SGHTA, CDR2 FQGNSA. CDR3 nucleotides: TGTGCCAGCTGCTTGGGGCTGGGGGCGGGCTACGAGCAGTACTTC. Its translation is CASCLGLGAGYEQYF.

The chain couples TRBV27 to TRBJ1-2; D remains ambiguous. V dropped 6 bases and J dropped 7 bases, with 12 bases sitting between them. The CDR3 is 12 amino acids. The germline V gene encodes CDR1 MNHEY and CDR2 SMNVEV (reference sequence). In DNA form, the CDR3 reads TGTGCCAGCAGCCCAGGAACCTCTGGCTACACCTTC. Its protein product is CASSPGTSGYTF.

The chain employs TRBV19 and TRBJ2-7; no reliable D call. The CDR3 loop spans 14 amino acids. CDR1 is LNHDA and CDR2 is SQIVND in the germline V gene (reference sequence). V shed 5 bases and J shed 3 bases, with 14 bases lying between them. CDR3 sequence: CASSGQLNFYEQYF. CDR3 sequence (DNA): TGTGCCAGTAGTGGGCAGCTTAATTTCTACGAGCAGTACTTC.

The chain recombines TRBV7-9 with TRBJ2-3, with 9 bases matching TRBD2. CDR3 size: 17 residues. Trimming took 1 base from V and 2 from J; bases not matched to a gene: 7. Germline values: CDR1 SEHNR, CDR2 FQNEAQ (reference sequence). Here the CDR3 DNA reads TGTGCCAGCAGCTTAGGAGGTAGCGGGGGATACACAGATACGCAGTATTTT. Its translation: CASSLGGSGGYTDTQYF. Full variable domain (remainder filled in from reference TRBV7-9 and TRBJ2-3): DTGVSQNPRHKITKRGQNVTFRCDPISEHNRLYWYRQTLGQGPEFLTYFQNEAQLEKSRLLSDRFSAERPKGSFSTLEIQRTEQGDSAMYLCASSLGGSGGYTDTQYFGPGTRLTVL.

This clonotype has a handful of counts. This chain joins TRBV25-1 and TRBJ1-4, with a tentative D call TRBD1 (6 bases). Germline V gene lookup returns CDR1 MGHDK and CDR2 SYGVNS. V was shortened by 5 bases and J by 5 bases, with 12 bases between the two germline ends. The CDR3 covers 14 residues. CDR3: CASSWRQGNEKLFF. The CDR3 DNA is TGTGCCAGCAGTTGGAGGCAGGGGAATGAAAAACTGTTTTTT.

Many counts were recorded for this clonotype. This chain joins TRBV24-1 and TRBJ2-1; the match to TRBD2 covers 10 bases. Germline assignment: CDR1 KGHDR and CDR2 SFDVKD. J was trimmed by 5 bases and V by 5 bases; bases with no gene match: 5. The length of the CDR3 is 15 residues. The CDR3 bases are TGTGCCACCAGTGCCTTAACTAGCGGGAACAATGAGCAGTTCTTC. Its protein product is CATSALTSGNNEQFF.

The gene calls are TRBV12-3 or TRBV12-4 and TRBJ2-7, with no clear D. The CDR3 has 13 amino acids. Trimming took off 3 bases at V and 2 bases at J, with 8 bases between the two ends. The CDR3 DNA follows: TGTGCCAGCAGTTTTGCGGAAACCTACGAGCAGTACTTC. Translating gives CASSFAETYEQYF.

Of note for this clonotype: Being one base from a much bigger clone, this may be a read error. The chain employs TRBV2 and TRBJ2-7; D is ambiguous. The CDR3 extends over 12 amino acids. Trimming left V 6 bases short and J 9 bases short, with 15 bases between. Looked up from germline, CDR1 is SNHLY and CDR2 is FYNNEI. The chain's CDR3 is CASRDGVLGQYF. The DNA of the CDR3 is TGTGCCAGCAGAGATGGGGTTTTGGGGCAGTACTTC.

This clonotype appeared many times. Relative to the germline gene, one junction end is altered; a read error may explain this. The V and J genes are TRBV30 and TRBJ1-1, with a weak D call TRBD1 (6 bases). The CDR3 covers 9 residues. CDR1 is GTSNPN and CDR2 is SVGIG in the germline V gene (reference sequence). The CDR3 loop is CAWSPQGPF. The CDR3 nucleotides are TGTGCCTGGAGTCCACAGGGCCCCTTT.

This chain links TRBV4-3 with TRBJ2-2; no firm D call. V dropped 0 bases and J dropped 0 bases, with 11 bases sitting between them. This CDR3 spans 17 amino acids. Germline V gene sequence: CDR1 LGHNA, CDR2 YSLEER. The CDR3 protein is CASSQDKATTNTGELFF. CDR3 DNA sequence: TGCGCCAGCAGCCAAGATAAGGCGACAACGAACACCGGGGAGCTGTTTTTT.

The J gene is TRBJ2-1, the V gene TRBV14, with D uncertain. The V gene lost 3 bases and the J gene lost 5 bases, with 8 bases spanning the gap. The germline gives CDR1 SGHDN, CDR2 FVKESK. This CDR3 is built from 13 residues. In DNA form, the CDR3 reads TGTGCCAGCAGCCACCTGTCGAACAATGAGCAGTTCTTC. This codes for CASSHLSNNEQFF.

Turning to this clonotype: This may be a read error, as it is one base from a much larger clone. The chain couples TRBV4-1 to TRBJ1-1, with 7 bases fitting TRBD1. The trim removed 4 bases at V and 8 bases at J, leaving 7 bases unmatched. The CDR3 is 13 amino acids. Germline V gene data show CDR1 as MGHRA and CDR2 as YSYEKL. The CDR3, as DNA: TGCGCCAGCAGCCCACAGGGGCCACCCGAAGCTTTCTTT. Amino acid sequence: CASSPQGPPEAFF.

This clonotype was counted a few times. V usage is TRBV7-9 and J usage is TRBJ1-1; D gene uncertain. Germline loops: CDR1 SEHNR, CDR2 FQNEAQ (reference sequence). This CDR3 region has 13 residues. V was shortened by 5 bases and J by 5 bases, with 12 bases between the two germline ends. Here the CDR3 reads CASSPPGRTEAFF. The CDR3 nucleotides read TGTGCCAGCAGCCCCCCGGGTAGAACTGAAGCTTTCTTT. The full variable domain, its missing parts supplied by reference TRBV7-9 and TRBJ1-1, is DTGVSQNPRHKITKRGQNVTFRCDPISEHNRLYWYRQTLGQGPEFLTYFQNEAQLEKSRLLSDRFSAERPKGSFSTLEIQRTEQGDSAMYLCASSPPGRTEAFFGQGTRLTVV.

CDR3 region: CASSLGGRVWVEQFF. Here the CDR3 DNA reads TGTGCCAGCAGCTTAGGAGGGAGGGTCTGGGTTGAGCAGTTCTTC. The chain is built from TRBV7-9 and TRBJ2-1, with 7 bases fitting TRBD2. V lost 1 base to trimming and J lost 9 bases; unmatched junction nucleotides: 9. Looked up from germline, CDR1 is SEHNR and CDR2 is FQNEAQ (reference sequence). The CDR3 runs 15 residues. The variable domain in full, completed from reference TRBV7-9 and TRBJ2-1, reads DTGVSQNPRHKITKRGQNVTFRCDPISEHNRLYWYRQTLGQGPEFLTYFQNEAQLEKSRLLSDRFSAERPKGSFSTLEIQRTEQGDSAMYLCASSLGGRVWVEQFFGPGTRLTVL.

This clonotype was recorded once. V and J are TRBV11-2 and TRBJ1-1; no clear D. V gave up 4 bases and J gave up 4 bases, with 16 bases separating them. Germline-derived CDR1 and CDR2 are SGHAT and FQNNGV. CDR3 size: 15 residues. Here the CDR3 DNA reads TGTGCCAGCAGCTCAGGAGGGATGGGGATCACTGAAGCTTTCTTT. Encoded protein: CASSSGGMGITEAFF.